Sequencing of this T cell receptor (beta chain) was carried out in a study of T cell responses to AZD1222 COVID-19 vaccine. Profiled with immunoSEQ multiplex PCR; TCRdb holds only in-frame clones, not every one. The table has 130,000 to 150,000 clones, around four fifths seen once; the top ten hold 4.1%. With V trimmed by 2 bases and J by 5 bases, 6 bases remained unmatched. The germline V gene encodes CDR1 SGHRS and CDR2 YFSETQ. The CDR3 extends over 15 amino acids. Sequences were derived from peripheral blood, sampled on day 0 of MenACWY control vaccination. The clonotype was recovered from an adult in good health. The rearrangement links TRBV5-1 to TRBJ2-2, with TRBD1 matching 7 bases. The CDR3 protein is CASSLGNRGTGELFF. The CDR3 DNA sequence: TGCGCCAGCAGCTTAGGGAACAGGGGAACCGGGGAGCTGTTTTTT.